Shown below are 20 T cell receptor beta chains from a single sample sequenced in a study of blood T cell repertoires in COVID-19. Measured with immunoSEQ multiplex PCR; TCRdb has only the in-frame clones, and not every one. The sample yields fewer than 250,000 clones, about nine tenths seen once. Specimen: peripheral blood. These receptors originate from a man aged 30-40 years with COVID-19, enrolled during active disease.

Written as DNA, the CDR3 is TGCAGCGCGGGAGCAGGGTTGAGAAACACTGAAGCTTTCTTT. Encoded protein: CSAGAGLRNTEAFF. The V and J genes are TRBV29-1 and TRBJ1-1, with a weak D call TRBD1 (5 bases). Germline values: CDR1 SQVTM, CDR2 ANQGSEA. CDR3 size: 14 residues. V was cut by 7 bases and J by 2 bases, with 17 bases left in between.

The genes are TRBV7-2 and TRBJ1-1; 7 positions agree with TRBD1. The germline gives CDR1 SGHTA, CDR2 FQGNSA. The ends lost 4 bases at V and 0 bases at J; junction bases unmatched: 2. This CDR3 comprises 14 residues. The CDR3 reads CASSSGTVNTEAFF. DNA of the CDR3: TGTGCCAGCAGCTCAGGGACAGTGAACACTGAAGCTTTCTTT.

This clone was counted once. The chain uses TRBV7-9 and TRBJ1-2; D is undetermined. Germline assignment: CDR1 SEHNR and CDR2 FQNEAQ (reference sequence). The CDR3 is 14 residues long. The germline V and J ends were trimmed by 5 bases and 8 bases, with 18 bases remaining between them. The CDR3 is CASSPRDGGRGYTF. DNA of the CDR3: TGTGCCAGCAGCCCCCGAGATGGAGGTCGGGGCTACACCTTC.

The chain links TRBV30 to TRBJ1-2, with a weak D call TRBD1 (6 bases). The CDR3 runs 14 residues. Germline V gene lookup returns CDR1 GTSNPN and CDR2 SVGIG (reference sequence). Trimming left V 3 bases short and J 5 bases short, with 16 bases between. Here the CDR3 reads CAWRRGSGLYGYTF. CDR3 in DNA: TGTGCCTGGAGAAGGGGGTCGGGTTTGTATGGCTACACCTTC.

This rearrangement joins TRBV7-2 to TRBJ1-1, with D possibly matching TRBD1 (5 bases). Germline V gene sequence: CDR1 SGHTA, CDR2 FQGNSA. The CDR3 consists of 12 residues. V was shortened by 5 bases and J by 11 bases, with 15 bases between the two germline ends. CDR3: CASSHPGVRAFF. The CDR3 bases are TGTGCCAGCAGCCATCCGGGGGTCAGGGCTTTCTTT.

The chain joins TRBV18 to TRBJ2-2; D is possibly TRBD1 (6 bases). Trimming left V 4 bases short and J 1 base short, with 10 bases between. This CDR3 is 15 amino acids long. Germline V gene lookup returns CDR1 KGHSH and CDR2 LQKENI. Written as DNA, the CDR3 is TGTGCCAGCTCACGCCGGGACAAGAACACCGGGGAGCTGTTTTTT. Protein sequence: CASSRRDKNTGELFF.

The chain links TRBV5-5 to TRBJ1-1, with D possibly matching TRBD1 (6 bases). The CDR3 has 15 residues. V dropped 0 bases and J dropped 4 bases, with 13 bases sitting between them. CDR1 and CDR2 from the germline V gene are SGHKS and YYEKEE (reference sequence). The CDR3 sequence: CASSLVGGPGTEAFF. CDR3 coding DNA: TGTGCCAGCAGCTTGGTCGGGGGGCCGGGCACTGAAGCTTTCTTT.

V gene TRBV5-1 combines with J gene TRBJ1-2, with D possibly matching TRBD1 (5 bases). This CDR3 region has 12 residues. Trimming took off 4 bases at V and 6 bases at J, with 10 bases between the two ends. Per the germline V gene, CDR1 is SGHRS and CDR2 is YFSETQ. The CDR3 loop reads CASSPDNHGYTF. The DNA for the CDR3 is TGCGCCAGCAGCCCGGACAATCATGGCTACACCTTC.

This clone was observed once. Other DNA sequences in this specimen translate into the identical CDR3. The chain couples TRBV11-2 to TRBJ1-6; no clear D gene. The CDR3 sequence is 11 residues long. Germline V gene lookup returns CDR1 SGHAT and CDR2 FQNNGV. The V gene lost 4 bases and the J gene lost 10 bases, with 5 bases spanning the gap. Here the CDR3 reads CASSSSSPLHF. DNA for the CDR3: TGTGCCAGCAGCTCGAGCTCACCCCTCCACTTT.

This chain uses TRBV5-1 with TRBJ2-3; 10 bases are shared with TRBD2. CDR1 and CDR2 (germline): SGHRS, YFSETQ. The trim removed 0 bases at V and 0 bases at J, leaving 10 bases unmatched. This CDR3 is built from 19 residues. In DNA, the CDR3 is TGCGCCAGCAGCTTGGCCGGTCTAGCGGGGGAAACTAGCACAGATACGCAGTATTTT. Amino acids: CASSLAGLAGETSTDTQYF.

The gene calls are TRBV12-5 and TRBJ2-2, with 14 bases that match TRBD2. After removal of 1 base from V and 6 bases from J, the junction contained 10 bases not matched to a gene. The CDR3 spans 19 residues. Germline loops: CDR1 LGHNT, CDR2 FRNRAP. CDR3 nucleotide sequence: TGTGCTAGTGGTTTGGGCCGACTAGCGGGGGGGCAGAGGCCCGGGGAGCTGTTTTTT. Its translation: CASGLGRLAGGQRPGELFF.

The chain recombines TRBV9 with TRBJ1-4; 7 bases match TRBD1. J lost 4 bases, V lost 2 bases, and 11 bases had no gene match. Germline loops: CDR1 SGDLS, CDR2 YYNGEE. The CDR3 is 17 amino acids. In DNA form, the CDR3 reads TGTGCCAGCAGCGTCAATTCCGGGGACAGACTTAATGAAAAACTGTTTTTT. Translation: CASSVNSGDRLNEKLFF. Full variable domain (missing parts from reference TRBV9 and TRBJ1-4): DSGVTQTPKHLITATGQRVTLRCSPRSGDLSVYWYQQSLDQGLQFLIQYYNGEERAKGNILERFSAQQFPDLHSELNLSSLELGDSALYFCASSVNSGDRLNEKLFFGSGTQLSVL.

The chain carries TRBV6-5 and TRBJ2-1; 10 bases agree with TRBD1. Germline lookup yields CDR1 MNHEY and CDR2 SVGAGI. With V trimmed by 5 bases and J by 6 bases, 1 base remained unmatched. The CDR3 totals 13 residues. DNA for the CDR3: TGTGCCAGCAGTCGGACAGGGGGCAATGAGCAGTTCTTC. This codes for CASSRTGGNEQFF.

The CDR3 region has the DNA TGTGCCAGCAGTGAAAGAGGGATCAAGGACACTGAAGCTTTCTTT. This encodes CASSERGIKDTEAFF. V and J are TRBV2 and TRBJ1-1, with no clear D. The germline CDR1 and CDR2 sequences are SNHLY and FYNNEI. V shed 2 bases and J shed 3 bases, with 13 bases lying between them. The CDR3 extends over 15 amino acids.

CDR3 sequence reads: CASSLFYRPLEQYF. CDR3 in DNA: TGTGCCAGCAGCTTATTTTACAGACCCCTCGAGCAGTACTTC. V gene TRBV5-5 combines with J gene TRBJ2-7; D not certain. Germline V gene data show CDR1 as SGHKS and CDR2 as YYEKEE (reference sequence). The CDR3 consists of 14 residues. The V gene lost 2 bases and the J gene lost 6 bases, with 15 bases spanning the gap.

The V call is TRBV14, the J call TRBJ1-2, with D tentatively TRBD1 (6 bases). Germline loops: CDR1 SGHDN, CDR2 FVKESK. V was pared by 4 bases and J by 7 bases, with 13 bases between. The CDR3 contains 13 residues. The CDR3 protein is CASSPNREAGYTF. The DNA of the CDR3 is TGTGCCAGCAGCCCTAACAGGGAAGCTGGCTACACCTTC.

The V gene is TRBV6-5, the J gene TRBJ1-5; possibly TRBD1 for D (5 bases). Germline V gene sequence: CDR1 MNHEY, CDR2 SVGAGI. The V gene lost 6 bases and the J gene lost 1 base, with 13 bases spanning the gap. The CDR3 sequence is 15 residues long. The CDR3 is CASSAGGYSNQPQHF. The CDR3 DNA follows: TGTGCCAGCAGCGCCGGGGGATACAGCAATCAGCCCCAGCATTTT.

DNA of the CDR3: TGTGCCAGCAGCCAAGAGGACTTCCGAACGTGGCAGTTCTTC. As protein: CASSQEDFRTWQFF. The V call is TRBV3-1 (or the pseudogene TRBV3-2), the J call TRBJ2-1; TRBD2 might be the D (5 bases). V dropped 0 bases and J dropped 12 bases, with 15 bases sitting between them. The CDR3 spans 14 residues. Germline V gives CDR1 LGHDT, CDR2 YNNKEL (reference sequence).

The rearrangement uses TRBV2 and TRBJ1-2, with a tentative D call TRBD1 (6 bases). Germline lookup yields CDR1 SNHLY and CDR2 FYNNEI. Trimming took off 2 bases at V and 4 bases at J, with 11 bases between the two ends. The CDR3 length is 14 residues. Here the CDR3 DNA reads TGTGCCAGCAGTGAACCCACAGGGCGCTATGGCTACACCTTC. Its translation: CASSEPTGRYGYTF. Complete variable domain (other parts from reference TRBV2 and TRBJ1-2): EPEVTQTPSHQVTQMGQEVILRCVPISNHLYFYWYRQILGQKVEFLVSFYNNEISEKSEIFDDQFSVERPDGSNFTLKIRSTKLEDSAMYFCASSEPTGRYGYTFGSGTRLTVV.

This chain's CDR3 is CASSPWGQTNTGELFF. CDR3 coding DNA: TGTGCCAGCAGCCCGTGGGGACAAACAAACACCGGGGAGCTGTTTTTT. The V call is TRBV7-7, the J call TRBJ2-2, with TRBD1 as a possible D gene (6 bases). CDR3 size: 16 residues. Looked up from germline, CDR1 is SSHAT and CDR2 is FNYEAQ (reference sequence). Between the trimmed V and J ends, which lost 5 bases and 2 bases, there was a span of 15 bases.